This entry lists 2 T cell receptor beta chains sequenced from one sample in a study of T cell changes during pregnancy in multiple sclerosis. TCRdb's table, derived via immunoSEQ multiplex PCR, lists solely in-frame clones and lacks some. The repertoire has roughly 120,000 clones, approximately 90% of them found once; the top ten carry 1.5%. Material: peripheral blood, obtained in the third trimester of pregnancy. The source of these receptors is a female donor with multiple sclerosis, enrolled in a pregnancy study.

V and J are TRBV4-2 and TRBJ2-5; 8 bases are shared with TRBD2. Losses at the gene ends were 0 bases for V and 4 bases for J; bases not matched to a gene: 4. The CDR3 totals 15 residues. Germline lookup yields CDR1 LGHNA and CDR2 YNFKEQ. CDR3 region: CASSQEGRGAETQYF. In DNA, the CDR3 is TGTGCCAGCAGCCAAGAAGGGCGGGGGGCAGAGACCCAGTACTTC.

The chain combines TRBV10-3 with TRBJ1-2, with 10 bases that match TRBD1. Trimming took 4 bases from V and 7 from J; bases not matched to a gene: 0. The CDR3 contains 12 residues. In germline, CDR1 is ENHRY, CDR2 SYGVKD. The CDR3 protein is CAISGDRGGYTF. CDR3 nucleotide sequence: TGTGCCATCAGTGGGGACAGGGGTGGCTACACCTTC.